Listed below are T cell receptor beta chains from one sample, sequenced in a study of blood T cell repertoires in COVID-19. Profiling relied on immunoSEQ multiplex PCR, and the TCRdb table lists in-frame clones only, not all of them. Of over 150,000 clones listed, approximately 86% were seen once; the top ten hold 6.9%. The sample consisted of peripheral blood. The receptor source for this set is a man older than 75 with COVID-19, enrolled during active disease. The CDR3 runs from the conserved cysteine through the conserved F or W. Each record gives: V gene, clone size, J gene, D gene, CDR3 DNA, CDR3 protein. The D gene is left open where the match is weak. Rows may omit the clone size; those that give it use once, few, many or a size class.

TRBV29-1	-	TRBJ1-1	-	TGCAGCGGCGCCCAAGGGGGGGGGAACACTGAAGCTTTCTTT	CSGAQGGGNTEAFF
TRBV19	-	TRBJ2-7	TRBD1	TGTGCCAGTAGTACCACAGGGGGCGCGAGCTCCTACGAGCAGTACTTC	CASSTTGGASSYEQYF
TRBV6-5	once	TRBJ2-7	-	TGTGCCAGCAGACCTACAGGATTCTCCTACGAGCAGTACTTC	CASRPTGFSYEQYF
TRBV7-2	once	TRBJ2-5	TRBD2	TGTGCCAGCAGCTCGTTAATAGCGGGGGGGCTAAAAGAGACCCAGTACTTC	CASSSLIAGGLKETQYF
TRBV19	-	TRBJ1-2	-	TGTGCCAGTAGTATCCGGGAGGCTCCATATGGCTACACCTTC	CASSIREAPYGYTF
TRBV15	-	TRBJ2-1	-	TGTGCCACCAGCAGAGATCCAGGGTTTCGGGATGAGCAGTTCTTC	CATSRDPGFRDEQFF
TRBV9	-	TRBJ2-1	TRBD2	TGTGCCAGCAGCGTAGGTTCTAGCGGGGGGAACAATGAGCAGTTCTTC	CASSVGSSGGNNEQFF
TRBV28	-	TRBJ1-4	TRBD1	TGTGCCAGCAGTTCCCCCGGGACAGCATCAAATGAAAAACTGTTTTTT	CASSSPGTASNEKLFF
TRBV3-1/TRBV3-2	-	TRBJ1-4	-	TGTGCCAGCAGCCAAGATTTACAGAATGAAAAACTGTTTTTT	CASSQDLQNEKLFF
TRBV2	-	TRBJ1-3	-	TGTGCCAGCAGCCCCCGGGACACCTTGAGAAACACCATATATTTT	CASSPRDTLRNTIYF
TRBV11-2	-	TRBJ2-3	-	TGTGCCAGCAGCTTATCGAGGGGGGATACGCAGTATTTT	CASSLSRGDTQYF
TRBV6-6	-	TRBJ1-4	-	TGTGCCAGCAGTACAGGGTTTAATGAAAAACTGTTTTTT	CASSTGFNEKLFF
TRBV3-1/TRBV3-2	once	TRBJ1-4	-	TGTGCCAGCAGCCATGCGGACAGAAATGAAAAACTGTTTTTT	CASSHADRNEKLFF
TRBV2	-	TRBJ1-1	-	TGTGCCAGCAATGAAGGAGGGAACACTGAAGCTTTCTTT	CASNEGGNTEAFF
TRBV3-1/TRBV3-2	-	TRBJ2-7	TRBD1	TGTGCCAGCAGCCAAGTAGGCAGGGGGCGCCACGAGCAGTACTTC	CASSQVGRGRHEQYF
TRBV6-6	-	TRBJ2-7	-	TGTGCCAGCAGTTATTGGGGCCAGGTCTACGAGCAGTACTTC	CASSYWGQVYEQYF
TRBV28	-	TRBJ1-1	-	TGTGCCAGCAGTAGGGGATTGAACACTGAAGCTTTCTTT	CASSRGLNTEAFF
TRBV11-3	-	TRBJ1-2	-	TGTGCCAGCAGCTTAGAGGTCAGGGGTTATGGCTACACCTTC	CASSLEVRGYGYTF
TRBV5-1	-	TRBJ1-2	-	TGCGCCAGCAGCTTGGCGGGAGACTATGGCTACACCTTC	CASSLAGDYGYTF
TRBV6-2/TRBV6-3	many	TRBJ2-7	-	TGTGCCAGCAGTTACTTCGGGGAGGCCTACGAGCAGTACTTC	CASSYFGEAYEQYF
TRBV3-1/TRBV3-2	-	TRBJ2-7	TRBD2	TGTGCCAGCAGCCAAGGGGGGGGTGAGCAGTACTTC	CASSQGGGEQYF
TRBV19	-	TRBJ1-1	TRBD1	TGTGCCAGTAGGGACAGGTTTGAAGCTTTCTTT	CASRDRFEAFF
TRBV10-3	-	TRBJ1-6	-	TGTGCCATCAAGGCAGGGGATTCGAGACCCCTCCACTTT	CAIKAGDSRPLHF
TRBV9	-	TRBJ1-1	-	TGTGCCAGCAGCGTAGCTAACCACCAGAACACTGAAGCTTTCTTT	CASSVANHQNTEAFF
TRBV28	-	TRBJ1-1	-	TGTGCCAGCCTTAGAGGAGGTTCGGGCACTGAAGCTTTCTTT	CASLRGGSGTEAFF
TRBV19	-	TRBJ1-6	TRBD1	TGTGCCAGTGCGGGACAGGGCGATAATTCACCCCTCCACTTT	CASAGQGDNSPLHF
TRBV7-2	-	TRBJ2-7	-	TGTGCCAGCAGCCTAGGTTATCTGTCCGAGCAGTACTTC	CASSLGYLSEQYF
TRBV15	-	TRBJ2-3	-	TGTGCCACCAGCAGAGATGGGACTCTAGATACGCAGTATTTT	CATSRDGTLDTQYF
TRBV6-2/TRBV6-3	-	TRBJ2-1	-	TGTGCCAGCAGTTACCCCAGCCTAGCGCCCTACAATGAGCAGTTCTTC	CASSYPSLAPYNEQFF
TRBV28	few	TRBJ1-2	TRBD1	TGTGCCAGCAGCTCCGACAGGGTTGGGAACAACTATGGCTACACCTTC	CASSSDRVGNNYGYTF
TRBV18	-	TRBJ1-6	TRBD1	TGTGCCAGCTCGGCCGGGACAGGGGATACACCCCTCCACTTT	CASSAGTGDTPLHF
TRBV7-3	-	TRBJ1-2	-	TGTGCCAGCAGCTTACAAAGGAACAGGGTCGGCGGCTACACCTTC	CASSLQRNRVGGYTF
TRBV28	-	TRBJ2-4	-	TGTGCCAGCAGTTCCCCCGGAGGAATACGGGGAAACATTCAGTACTTC	CASSSPGGIRGNIQYF
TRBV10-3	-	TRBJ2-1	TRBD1	TGTGCCATCAGGGCTGGACAGGGGGCGCAAAATGAGCAGTTCTTC	CAIRAGQGAQNEQFF
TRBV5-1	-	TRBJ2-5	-	TGCGCCAGCAGCTCCTTGGGGGTTCAGGGGGAGACCCAGTACTTC	CASSSLGVQGETQYF
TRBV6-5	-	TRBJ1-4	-	TGTGCCAGCAAGGGGGGGTGGGCTAATGAAAAACTGTTTTTT	CASKGGWANEKLFF
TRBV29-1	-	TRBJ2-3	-	TGCAGCGTTGAAGTGGGGGGTGATGGCACAGATACGCAGTATTTT	CSVEVGGDGTDTQYF
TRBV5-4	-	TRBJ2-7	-	TGTGCCAGCAGACGGGGAGGTATATCGGCCTACGAGCAGTACTTC	CASRRGGISAYEQYF
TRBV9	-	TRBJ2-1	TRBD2	TGTGCCAGCAGCGTAGTTTCTAGCGGGTCCTACAATGAGCAGTTCTTC	CASSVVSSGSYNEQFF
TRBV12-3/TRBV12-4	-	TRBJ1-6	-	TGTGCCAGCGGTCCCACAGTGAATTCACCCCTCCACTTT	CASGPTVNSPLHF
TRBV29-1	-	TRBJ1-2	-	TGCAGCGTTGAGAGTCGAGGTGGCTACACCTTC	CSVESRGGYTF
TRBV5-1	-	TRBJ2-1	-	TGCGCCAGCAGCTTGGAAGGGGGTTACAATGAGCAGTTCTTC	CASSLEGGYNEQFF
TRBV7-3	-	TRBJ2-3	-	TGTGCCAGCAGCTTAACGGGGGGAGATACGCAGTATTTT	CASSLTGGDTQYF
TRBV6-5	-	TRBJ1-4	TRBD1	TGTGCCAGCAGTACAGGGGGCGCAGATGAAAAACTGTTTTTT	CASSTGGADEKLFF
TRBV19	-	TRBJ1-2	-	TGTGCCACCAACTTGGGGAGGGGACGGGATGGCTACACCTTC	CATNLGRGRDGYTF